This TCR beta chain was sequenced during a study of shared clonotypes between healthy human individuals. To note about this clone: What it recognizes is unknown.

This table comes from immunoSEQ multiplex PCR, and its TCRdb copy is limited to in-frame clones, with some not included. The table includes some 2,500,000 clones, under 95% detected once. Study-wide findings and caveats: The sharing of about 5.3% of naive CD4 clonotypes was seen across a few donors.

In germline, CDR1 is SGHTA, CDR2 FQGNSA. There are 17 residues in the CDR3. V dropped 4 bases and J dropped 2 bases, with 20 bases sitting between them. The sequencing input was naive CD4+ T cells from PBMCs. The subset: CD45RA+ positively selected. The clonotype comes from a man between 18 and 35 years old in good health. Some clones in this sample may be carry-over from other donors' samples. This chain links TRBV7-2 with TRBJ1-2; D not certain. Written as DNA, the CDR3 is TGTGCCAGCAGCTCCCCCTCAACAGACGACGGGAACTATGGCTACACCTTC. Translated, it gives CASSSPSTDDGNYGYTF.